This T cell receptor beta chain appears in the sequencing data of a study of chemoradiotherapy in HPV16-positive cancers. The wider study: Candidate HPV-specific clones and shared TCR motifs came from a couple of HPV16-positive patients. Study results and caveats: Only two HPV16-positive patients supplied the functional HPV-specificity definition. Candidate HPV-specific clones and E7-related TCR motifs grew in tumor during treatment. HPV-responsive T-cell expansion during chemoradiotherapy was linked to improved recurrence-free survival in HPV16-positive patients.

V was pared by 2 bases and J by 5 bases, with 4 bases between. CDR3 size: 12 residues. CDR1 WNHNN and CDR2 SYGVQD come from the germline V gene (reference sequence). This clone was recorded a few times. Its antigen is unidentified. The method was immunoSEQ multiplex PCR; TCRdb's version includes in-frame clones alone and lacks a portion of them. Counted here are about 22,000 clones, roughly 90% occurring once; the ten biggest clones make up approximately 5.8%. The sequenced sample was blood, obtained from a patient who underwent chemoradiotherapy. The chain has TRBV10-1 and TRBJ1-5; D gene unclear. The receptor was derived from a human donor with HPV-associated anogenital cancer. The DNA of the CDR3 is TGCGCCAGCAGTGAGCAGGATCAGCCCCAGCATTTT. Amino acid sequence: CASSEQDQPQHF.